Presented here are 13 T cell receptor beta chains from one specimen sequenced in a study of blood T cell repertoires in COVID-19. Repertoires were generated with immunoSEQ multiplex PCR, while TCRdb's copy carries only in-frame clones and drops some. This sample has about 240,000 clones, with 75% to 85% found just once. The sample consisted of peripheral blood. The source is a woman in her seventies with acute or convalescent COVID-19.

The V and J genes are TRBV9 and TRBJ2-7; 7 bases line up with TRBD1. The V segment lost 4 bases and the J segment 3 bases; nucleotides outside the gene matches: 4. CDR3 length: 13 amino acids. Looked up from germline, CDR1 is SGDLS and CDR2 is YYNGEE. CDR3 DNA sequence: TGTGCCAGCAGCAGGGGGCCCGACTACGAGCAGTACTTC. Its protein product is CASSRGPDYEQYF. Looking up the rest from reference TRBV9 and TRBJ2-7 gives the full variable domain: DSGVTQTPKHLITATGQRVTLRCSPRSGDLSVYWYQQSLDQGLQFLIQYYNGEERAKGNILERFSAQQFPDLHSELNLSSLELGDSALYFCASSRGPDYEQYFGPGTRLTVT.

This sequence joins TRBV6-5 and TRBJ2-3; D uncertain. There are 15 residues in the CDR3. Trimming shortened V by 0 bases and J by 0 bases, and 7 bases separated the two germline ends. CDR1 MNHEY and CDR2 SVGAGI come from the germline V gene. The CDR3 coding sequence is TGTGCCAGCAGTTACTCAGGAGTAAGCACAGATACGCAGTATTTT. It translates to CASSYSGVSTDTQYF.

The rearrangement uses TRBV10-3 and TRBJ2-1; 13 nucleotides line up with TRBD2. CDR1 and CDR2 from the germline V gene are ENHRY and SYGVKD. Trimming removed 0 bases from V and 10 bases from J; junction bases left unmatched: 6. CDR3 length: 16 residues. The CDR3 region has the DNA TGTGCCATCAGTGAGTCGACCCAGGGACTAGCGGGGGAGCAGTTCTTC. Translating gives CAISESTQGLAGEQFF.

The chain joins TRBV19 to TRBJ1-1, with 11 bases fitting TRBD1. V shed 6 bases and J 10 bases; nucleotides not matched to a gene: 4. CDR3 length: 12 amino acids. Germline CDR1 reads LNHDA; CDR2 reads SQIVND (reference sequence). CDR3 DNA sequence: TGTGCCAGTAGAGGACAGGGGGCGGCAGCTTTCTTT. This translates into CASRGQGAAAFF.

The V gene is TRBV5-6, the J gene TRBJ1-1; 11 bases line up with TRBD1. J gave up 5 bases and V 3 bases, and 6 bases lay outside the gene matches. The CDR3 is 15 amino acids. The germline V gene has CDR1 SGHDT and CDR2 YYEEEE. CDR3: CASSSAGTGGTEAFF. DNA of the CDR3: TGTGCCAGCAGCTCCGCCGGGACAGGGGGGACTGAAGCTTTCTTT.

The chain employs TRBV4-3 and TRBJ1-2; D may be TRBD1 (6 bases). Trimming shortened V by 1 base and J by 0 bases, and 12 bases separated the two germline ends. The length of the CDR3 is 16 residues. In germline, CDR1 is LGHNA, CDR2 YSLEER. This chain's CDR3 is CASSQVYGTTNYGYTF. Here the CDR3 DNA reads TGCGCCAGCAGCCAAGTATACGGGACAACTAACTATGGCTACACCTTC.

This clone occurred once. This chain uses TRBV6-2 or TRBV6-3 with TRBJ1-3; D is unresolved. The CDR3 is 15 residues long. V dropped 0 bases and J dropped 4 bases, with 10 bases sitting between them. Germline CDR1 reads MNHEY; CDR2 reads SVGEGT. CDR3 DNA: TGTGCCAGCAGTTACTCGGTGGCGGTCGGAAACACCATATATTTT. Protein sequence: CASSYSVAVGNTIYF.

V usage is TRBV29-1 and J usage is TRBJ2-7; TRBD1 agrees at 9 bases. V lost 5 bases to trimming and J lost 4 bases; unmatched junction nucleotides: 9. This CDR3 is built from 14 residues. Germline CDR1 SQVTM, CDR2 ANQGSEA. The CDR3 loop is CSVSPGTGSYEQYF. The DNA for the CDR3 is TGCAGCGTTTCCCCCGGGACAGGGTCATACGAGCAGTACTTC.

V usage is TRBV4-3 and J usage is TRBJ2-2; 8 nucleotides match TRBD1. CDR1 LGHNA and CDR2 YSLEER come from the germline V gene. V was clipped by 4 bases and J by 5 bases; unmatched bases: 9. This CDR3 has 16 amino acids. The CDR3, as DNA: TGCGCCAGCAGCCTCGGACAGGGAGTAGAGACCGGGGAGCTGTTTTTT. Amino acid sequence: CASSLGQGVETGELFF.

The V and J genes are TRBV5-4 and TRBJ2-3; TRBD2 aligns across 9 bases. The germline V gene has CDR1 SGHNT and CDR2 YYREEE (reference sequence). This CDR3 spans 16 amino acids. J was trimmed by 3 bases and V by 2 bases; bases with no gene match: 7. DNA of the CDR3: TGTGCCAGCAGCTTACGAGCGGGGGGAGGGACAGATACGCAGTATTTT. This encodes CASSLRAGGGTDTQYF.

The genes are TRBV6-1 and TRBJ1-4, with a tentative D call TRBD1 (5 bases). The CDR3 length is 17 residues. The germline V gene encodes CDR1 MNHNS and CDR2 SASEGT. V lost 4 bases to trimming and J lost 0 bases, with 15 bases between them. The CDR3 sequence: CASSAHGAGATNEKLFF. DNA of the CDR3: TGTGCCAGCAGTGCCCACGGGGCGGGAGCAACTAATGAAAAACTGTTTTTT.

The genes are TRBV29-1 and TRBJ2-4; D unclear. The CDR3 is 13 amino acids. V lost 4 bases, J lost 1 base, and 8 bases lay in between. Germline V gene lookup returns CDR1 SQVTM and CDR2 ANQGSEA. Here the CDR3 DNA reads TGCAGCGTTGTTTTAGCCGCCAAAAACATTCAGTACTTC. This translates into CSVVLAAKNIQYF.

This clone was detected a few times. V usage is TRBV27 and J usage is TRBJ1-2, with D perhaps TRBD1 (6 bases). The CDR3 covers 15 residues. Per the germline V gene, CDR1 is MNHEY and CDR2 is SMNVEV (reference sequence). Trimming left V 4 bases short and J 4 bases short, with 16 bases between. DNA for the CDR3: TGTGCCAGCAGTTCATCTCTCAGGGGAACCTATGGCTACACCTTC. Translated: CASSSSLRGTYGYTF.